Below, 9 T cell receptor beta chains from the same sample are listed, as sequenced in a study of OX40 agonist ivuxolimab in advanced cancers. The protocol was immunoSEQ multiplex PCR, while the TCRdb copy is restricted to in-frame clones and leaves out a portion. The table lists some 38,000 clones, about 89% of them singletons. Sequenced here: CD4+ or CD8+ T cells sorted from blood, sampled in a trial of the OX40 agonist ivuxolimab. The source is an adult with an advanced solid tumor such as melanoma, head and neck, liver or kidney cancer.

The chain recombines TRBV2 with TRBJ2-6; 8 bases map to TRBD1. The CDR3 has 19 amino acids. CDR1 is SNHLY and CDR2 is FYNNEI in the germline V gene. V lost 2 bases and J lost 0; bases outside the gene matches: 9. DNA of the CDR3: TGTGCCAGCAGTGAATGGGGACAGGTGGCTGACTCTGGGGCCAACGTCCTGACTTTC. Its translation is CASSEWGQVADSGANVLTF. The complete variable domain, with remaining parts taken from reference TRBV2 and TRBJ2-6, reads EPEVTQTPSHQVTQMGQEVILRCVPISNHLYFYWYRQILGQKVEFLVSFYNNEISEKSEIFDDQFSVERPDGSNFTLKIRSTKLEDSAMYFCASSEWGQVADSGANVLTFGAGSRLTVL.

The V call is TRBV5-4, the J call TRBJ1-5; D not resolved. CDR1 is SGHNT, CDR2 YYREEE, per germline (reference sequence). The CDR3 is made up of 12 amino acids. The ends were cut back, 3 bases at V and 7 bases at J, with 8 bases in the middle. The CDR3 spells CASSSTGQPQHF. CDR3 nucleotides: TGTGCCAGCAGCTCGACCGGGCAGCCCCAGCATTTT.

J is TRBJ2-1 and V is TRBV9, with D tentatively TRBD1 (7 bases). The CDR3 sequence is 13 residues long. Germline lookup yields CDR1 SGDLS and CDR2 YYNGEE. V was shortened by 4 bases and J by 9 bases, with 14 bases between the two germline ends. The CDR3 loop is CASSPGGTGEQFF. CDR3 nucleotide sequence: TGTGCCAGCAGCCCAGGGGGGACGGGTGAGCAGTTCTTC.

The chain employs TRBV6-5 and TRBJ1-3; no reliable D call. The CDR3 runs to 16 residues. Trimming took 2 bases from V and 3 from J, leaving 14 bases between them. Germline V gene sequence: CDR1 MNHEY, CDR2 SVGAGI. CDR3: CASSYGRDGVGNTIYF. The CDR3, as DNA: TGTGCCAGCAGTTACGGGCGGGATGGAGTTGGAAACACCATATATTTT.

This rearrangement joins TRBV9 to TRBJ2-3; tentative D call: TRBD2 (6 bases). V was trimmed by 3 bases and J by 5 bases, leaving 16 bases between them. Germline CDR1 SGDLS, CDR2 YYNGEE. The CDR3 loop spans 15 amino acids. CDR3: CASSADRGSQDTQYF. The CDR3 bases are TGTGCCAGCAGCGCTGATCGGGGGAGTCAAGATACGCAGTATTTT.

This chain links TRBV9 with TRBJ1-3; the D is unclear. V lost 7 bases to trimming and J lost 0 bases, with 8 bases between them. CDR1 and CDR2 (germline): SGDLS, YYNGEE. This CDR3 contains 13 residues. The CDR3 nucleotides are TGTGCCAGCGCCGCGAACTCTGGAAACACCATATATTTT. As protein: CASAANSGNTIYF.

This chain connects TRBV6-1 to TRBJ1-6; D call uncertain. Between the trimmed V and J ends, which lost 1 base and 0 bases, there was a span of 13 bases. CDR3 length: 18 amino acids. Germline assignment: CDR1 MNHNS and CDR2 SASEGT. CDR3 in amino acids: CASSEGWHRSSYNSPLHF. As DNA, the CDR3 is TGTGCCAGCAGTGAAGGATGGCACCGGAGCTCCTATAATTCACCCCTCCACTTT.

This clone appeared a single time. The chain combines TRBV7-9 with TRBJ1-1; possibly TRBD1 for D (5 bases). The CDR3 has 12 residues. V was trimmed by 1 base and J by 9 bases, leaving 9 bases between them. Germline V gene lookup returns CDR1 SEHNR and CDR2 FQNEAQ (reference sequence). The CDR3 bases are TGTGCCAGCAGCTTAGAGGCAGGGAAAGCTTTCTTT. Protein sequence: CASSLEAGKAFF.

The chain uses TRBV4-2 and TRBJ1-2; 10 nucleotides match TRBD1. With V trimmed by 3 bases and J by 2 bases, 9 bases remained unmatched. The CDR3 is 17 residues long. Germline V lookup: CDR1 LGHNA, CDR2 YNFKEQ. CDR3 protein: CASSHAGTGVLNYGYTF. CDR3 nucleotides: TGTGCCAGCAGCCATGCCGGGACAGGGGTTTTAAACTATGGCTACACCTTC.